The present T cell receptor beta chain was sequenced within a study of vaccination and CD4 T cells after COVID-19. Study summary: Post-COVID sampling occurred a median 101 days after diagnosis (range 35 to 161). Post-vaccine sample collection happened at a median of around 77 days after dose two, ranging 14 to 241.

From germline, CDR1 is LNHDA and CDR2 SQIVND (reference sequence). The CDR3 runs to 13 residues. Trimming shortened V by 7 bases and J by 4 bases, and 13 bases separated the two germline ends. From the PCR reads, TCRdb called clonotypes with MiXCR, one entry per CDR3 protein. Of around 19,000 distinct CDR3 sequences listed, about 59% are singletons. About this clonotype itself: What it recognizes is unknown.

Overall study results and limits: This study had few convalescent patients and no early post-infection samples. Vaccine-specific clones in convalescent patients were spike mono-reactive in 304 of 307 cases.

The sequence was obtained from a human donor who had recovered from COVID-19. The source material was CD4+ T cells from blood, sampled before SARS-CoV-2 vaccination. The chain employs TRBV19 and TRBJ1-2; weak D call: TRBD1 (5 bases). The CDR3 DNA follows: TGTGCCAGTACGGGGGGAGAGGGCTATGGCTACACCTTC. Its protein is CASTGGEGYGYTF. The full variable domain, rest sourced from reference TRBV19 and TRBJ1-2, is DGGITQSPKYLFRKEGQNVTLSCEQNLNHDAMYWYRQDPGQGLRLIYYSQIVNDFQKGDIAEGYSVSREKKESFPLTVTSAQKNPTAFYLCASTGGEGYGYTFGSGTRLTVV.